Sequencing of this TCR beta chain was carried out in a study of vaccination and CD4 T cells after COVID-19. Turning to the study itself: SARS-CoV-2 positivity in convalescent patients was established by nasal swab PCR; roughly nine had mild and one severe disease. As control conditions, cultures were given either a CEFX pool serving as positive control, an HIV-1 Nef pool, or no peptide at all. Each post-COVID sample was drawn after diagnosis, and the median interval was approximately 100 days (range 35 to 161).

Sequencing of the DNA from cultured CD4+ T cells was carried out with the Oncomine TCR Beta short-read assay. TCRdb redid the calling of the PCR reads with MiXCR, one entry per CDR3 protein. The table includes about 12,000 distinct CDR3 sequences, roughly three quarters detected once. In regard to this clonotype: Its antigen is undetermined.

Sample treatment: approximately nine-day PBMC culture with coronavirus spike peptide pools or control peptides (ViraFEST assay). CDR1 is LNHNV and CDR2 is YYDKDF in the germline V gene (reference sequence). V gave up 0 bases and J gave up 2 bases, with 12 bases separating them. This CDR3 comprises 16 residues. The receptor was isolated from a human donor who had recovered from COVID-19. The chain joins TRBV15 to TRBJ2-3, with a tentative D call TRBD2 (5 bases). Sequenced sample: CD4+ T cells from blood, cultured in vitro. The CDR3 DNA follows: TGTGCCACCAGCAGAGAGAGCGGCAAGCCCACAGATACGCAGTATTTT. Encoded protein: CATSRESGKPTDTQYF.